Here is one TCR beta chain with its context. Its antigen is unknown. One end of the junction is discordant with germline, which a read error may explain. Stable disease denoted Graves' hyperthyroidism without ophthalmopathy progression within 18 months. Subjects aged 18 to 65 presented with newly diagnosed hyperthyroidism of less than 2 months' duration. It was RNA transcripts that yielded the amplified TCR beta CDR3 regions. During a first-round RT-PCR of the TCR CDR3, the HTBI primer set was used. Via MiXCR, TCRdb re-called the multiplex PCR reads, giving one row per CDR3 protein. The sample holds some 600,000 distinct CDR3 sequences, roughly 46% seen once. The record originates from a study of T cells in Graves' hyperthyroidism and ophthalmopathy. Study results and caveats: Ophthalmopathy cases were set apart from stable hyperthyroidism by a 13 V-J model. Most clonotypes expanded in thyroid above 0.001 were likewise present in blood.

Source material: peripheral blood or thyroid tissue (not recorded which). This sequence originates from a woman aged 18-29 years with Graves' hyperthyroidism.

For the CDR3, the DNA is TGTACCAGCAGCTTACCGGCAGGGGGTTGGACTGAAGCTTTCTTT. It encodes CTSSLPAGGWTEAFF. This chain links TRBV7-3 with TRBJ1-1; 7 positions match TRBD1. This CDR3 has 15 residues. Germline V lookup: CDR1 SGHTA, CDR2 FQGTGA.